What follows describes a single T cell receptor (beta chain). Production of TCR beta cDNA used 500 ng total RNA together with a constant-region primer. Investigators got TCR beta libraries out of three nested multiplex PCR rounds, done with slightly modified ARM-PCR. Investigators reported that the first two PCR rounds, at 9 to 11 cycles each, used TRBV1-TRBV30 forward primers with a C-beta reverse primer. TCRdb re-derived calls from the multiplex PCR reads in MiXCR, one entry per CDR3 protein. The sample carries roughly 78,000 distinct CDR3 sequences, around 75% recorded once. Total RNA and DNA came together from approximately 20-30 mg of bulk tissue without cell sorting. The sample belongs to a study of tumor-infiltrating lymphocytes in primary liver carcinoma. This CDR3 spans 15 amino acids. Looked up from germline, CDR1 is DFQATT and CDR2 is SNEGSKA (reference sequence). Germline trimming cut 0 bases from V and 2 bases from J; bases unmatched to any gene: 5.

The sequenced material came from liver tumor tissue from sampling region 4. Noted subset: tumor region T4, right-lateral pole. This sequence joins TRBV20-1 and TRBJ2-3, with 7 bases lining up with TRBD2. The sequence came from a woman between 55 and 75 years old with primary liver carcinoma and hepatitis B virus infection. The DNA of the CDR3 is TGCAGTGCTAGAGACGGCGGGAGTTTCACAGATACGCAGTATTTT. As protein: CSARDGGSFTDTQYF.